The T cell receptor beta chain described here comes from a study of blood T cell repertoires in COVID-19. Looking at the study overall: Samples of COVID-19 (acute and convalescent) were obtained from the United States, Italy and Spain.

CDR1 is KGHDR, CDR2 SFDVKD, per germline. This CDR3 is 11 amino acids long. The junction had 0 bases not matched to a gene; V was cut back by 9 bases and J by 4 bases. Measured with immunoSEQ multiplex PCR; TCRdb has only the in-frame clones, and not every one. The sample records some 260,000 clones, more than 75% being singletons. The sequenced sample consisted of peripheral blood. The V gene is TRBV24-1, the J gene TRBJ1-2; TRBD1 matches at 8 bases. The clonotype originates from a woman between 40 and 55 years old who had recovered from COVID-19. CDR3 sequence reads: CATGTGYGYTF. The CDR3, as DNA: TGTGCCACCGGGACAGGCTATGGCTACACCTTC.